Below are 29 T cell receptor beta chains sequenced from a single sample in a study of blood T cell repertoires in COVID-19. The protocol was immunoSEQ multiplex PCR, while the TCRdb copy is restricted to in-frame clones and leaves out a portion. This sample carries about 27,000 clones, 65% to 90% of them seen once, and the ten largest clones take 25%. The material sequenced was peripheral blood. These receptor sequences come from a man between 65 and 85 years old with active COVID-19.

The V call is TRBV28, the J call TRBJ1-2; D might be TRBD1 (6 bases). V was cut by 5 bases and J by 7 bases, with 11 bases left in between. Germline V gene data show CDR1 as MDHEN and CDR2 as SYDVKM. This CDR3 comprises 12 residues. CDR3: CASSGRGFGYTF. CDR3 nucleotides: TGTGCCAGCAGTGGCAGGGGCTTTGGCTACACCTTC.

The rearrangement uses TRBV28 and TRBJ1-4; 10 bases are a match to TRBD1. Germline V gives CDR1 MDHEN, CDR2 SYDVKM. Unmatched junction bases numbered 5, after V lost 2 bases and J lost 11 bases. The CDR3 consists of 14 residues. CDR3 nucleotides: TGTGCCAGCAGTTTAGGGACAGGGGTGGACAAACTGTTTTTT. The encoded protein is CASSLGTGVDKLFF.

The V gene is TRBV29-1, the J gene TRBJ2-3; a possible D gene is TRBD1 (6 bases). Trimming took off 5 bases at V and 5 bases at J, with 14 bases between the two ends. The CDR3 loop spans 13 amino acids. Germline CDR1 SQVTM, CDR2 ANQGSEA. CDR3: CSVCSGVRDTQYF. As DNA, the CDR3 is TGCAGCGTTTGTTCAGGGGTAAGAGATACGCAGTATTTT.

The chain couples TRBV5-6 to TRBJ2-1; 9 bases are shared with TRBD1. The CDR3 has 16 amino acids. Germline V gene data show CDR1 as SGHDT and CDR2 as YYEEEE. V lost 4 bases to trimming and J lost 6 bases; unmatched junction nucleotides: 11. CDR3 region: CASSLGTGRAANEQFF. CDR3 DNA: TGTGCCAGCAGCCTCGGGACAGGGAGAGCCGCCAATGAGCAGTTCTTC.

This chain links TRBV18 with TRBJ2-5; 8 bases are a match to TRBD2. CDR1 and CDR2 from the germline V gene are KGHSH and LQKENI. V lost 0 bases to trimming and J lost 4 bases; unmatched junction nucleotides: 4. The CDR3 totals 15 residues. The CDR3 sequence: CASSPPSGRGETQYF. The CDR3 bases are TGTGCCAGCTCACCACCAAGCGGGAGAGGAGAGACCCAGTACTTC.

The gene calls are TRBV9 and TRBJ1-2; a weak D match, TRBD1 (5 bases). There are 17 residues in the CDR3. Trimming removed 0 bases at V and 4 bases at J, with 19 bases between. In germline, CDR1 is SGDLS, CDR2 YYNGEE. The CDR3 loop is CASSVGLMAGQTYGYTF. CDR3 nucleotides: TGTGCCAGCAGCGTAGGTTTAATGGCAGGGCAAACCTATGGCTACACCTTC. Using reference TRBV9 and TRBJ1-2 for the parts outside the CDR3, the full variable domain is DSGVTQTPKHLITATGQRVTLRCSPRSGDLSVYWYQQSLDQGLQFLIQYYNGEERAKGNILERFSAQQFPDLHSELNLSSLELGDSALYFCASSVGLMAGQTYGYTFGSGTRLTVV.

The chain has TRBV21-1 and TRBJ1-5; TRBD1 is the table's D call and was not checked against the DNA. TRBV21-1 is a pseudogene segment. The CDR3 runs 20 residues. CDR3 nucleotide sequence: TGTGCCAGCACCCAGGGCACAGGGGGATCGAGCCCTGGGGGGATTCAGCCCCAGCATTTT. This gives the protein CASTQGTGGSSPGGIQPQHF.

V and J are TRBV24-1 and TRBJ2-5, with TRBD1 matching 9 bases. The germline V gene encodes CDR1 KGHDR and CDR2 SFDVKD. CDR3 length: 16 amino acids. V gave up 7 bases and J gave up 2 bases; unmatched junction bases: 10. The CDR3 DNA follows: TGTGCCACCAGCGACGGGACAGGGATACTTCAAGAGACCCAGTACTTC. Protein: CATSDGTGILQETQYF.

The rearrangement uses TRBV6-4 and TRBJ2-3; D may be TRBD1 (7 bases). This CDR3 comprises 19 residues. Trimming shortened V by 3 bases and J by 0 bases, and 22 bases separated the two germline ends. From germline, CDR1 is MRHNA and CDR2 SNTAGT. The CDR3, as DNA: TGTGCCAGCAGTGAGGGGCGGGGACAGCTGCGATCTAGCACAGATACGCAGTATTTT. This codes for CASSEGRGQLRSSTDTQYF.

In this sample, this clone turned up a few times. CDR3 amino acids: CASRPTQDFYGYTF. CDR3 nucleotides: TGTGCCAGCAGACCAACCCAGGATTTCTATGGCTACACCTTC. V gene TRBV28 combines with J gene TRBJ1-2, with unresolved D. This CDR3 is built from 14 residues. V lost 6 bases and J 4 bases, leaving 15 bases between the germline ends. Germline-derived CDR1 and CDR2 are MDHEN and SYDVKM.

The V gene is TRBV9, the J gene TRBJ1-2; tentatively, D is TRBD1 (6 bases). The CDR3 runs 13 residues. Germline CDR1 and CDR2: SGDLS and YYNGEE. V lost 3 bases to trimming and J lost 8 bases, with 14 bases between them. The CDR3 sequence is CASSAQGPSGYTF. CDR3 sequence (DNA): TGTGCCAGCAGCGCGCAGGGGCCCTCGGGCTACACCTTC.

J is TRBJ2-3 and V is TRBV2; TRBD2 matches at 13 bases. After removal of 5 bases from V and 14 bases from J, the junction contained 4 bases not matched to a gene. CDR3 length: 12 residues. Germline V CDR1 and CDR2: SNHLY, FYNNEI. CDR3 sequence: CASSTSGGAGYF. CDR3 DNA: TGTGCCAGCAGTACTAGCGGGGGGGCAGGGTATTTT.

The genes are TRBV24-1 and TRBJ2-1, with 7 bases that match TRBD2. CDR3 length: 15 amino acids. V lost 5 bases to trimming and J lost 8 bases; unmatched junction nucleotides: 11. The germline V gene encodes CDR1 KGHDR and CDR2 SFDVKD. The CDR3 region is CATSGEGASMYEQFF. The CDR3 region has the DNA TGTGCCACCAGTGGGGAGGGAGCCTCGATGTATGAGCAGTTCTTC.

The chain has TRBV4-1 and TRBJ2-5; 12 nucleotides match TRBD1. V lost 0 bases and J lost 3; bases outside the gene matches: 5. CDR1 and CDR2 from the germline V gene are MGHRA and YSYEKL. The CDR3 totals 17 residues. The CDR3 loop is CASSQDGGQGAKETQYF. The CDR3 DNA is TGCGCCAGCAGCCAAGATGGGGGACAGGGGGCGAAAGAGACCCAGTACTTC.

The chain links TRBV18 to TRBJ2-1, with 9 bases aligning to TRBD1. The CDR3 has 16 amino acids. The ends lost 4 bases at V and 8 bases at J; junction bases unmatched: 12. From germline, CDR1 is KGHSH and CDR2 LQKENI. This CDR3 is CASSRRTGVARDEQFF. CDR3 DNA sequence: TGTGCCAGCTCACGGCGGACAGGGGTTGCTAGAGATGAGCAGTTCTTC. Supplemented by reference TRBV18 and TRBJ2-1, the full variable domain reads NAGVMQNPRHLVRRRGQEARLRCSPMKGHSHVYWYRQLPEEGLKFMVYLQKENIIDESGMPKERFSAEFPKEGPSILRIQQVVRGDSAAYFCASSRRTGVARDEQFFGPGTRLTVL.

The V call is TRBV27, the J call TRBJ2-4, with D possibly matching TRBD2 (5 bases). The CDR3 has 15 residues. The V gene lost 6 bases and the J gene lost 0 bases, with 12 bases spanning the gap. Germline CDR1 MNHEY, CDR2 SMNVEV (reference sequence). The CDR3 bases are TGTGCCAGCAGCGACTATTTTGGAGCCAAAAACATTCAGTACTTC. Amino acid sequence: CASSDYFGAKNIQYF.

The J gene is TRBJ1-6, the V gene TRBV4-2; 11 bases match TRBD1. The CDR3 consists of 18 residues. With 0 bases clipped from V and 7 bases from J, the junction kept 8 bases outside the gene matches. The germline gives CDR1 LGHNA, CDR2 YNFKEQ. The CDR3 coding sequence is TGTGCCAGCAGCCAAGACGGACAGGGGGCGATTATGAATTCACCCCTCCACTTT. Amino acid sequence: CASSQDGQGAIMNSPLHF.

The genes are TRBV4-1 and TRBJ2-5; D remains unclear. V dropped 2 bases and J dropped 3 bases, with 7 bases sitting between them. This CDR3 has 13 residues. The germline CDR1 and CDR2 sequences are MGHRA and YSYEKL. The CDR3 is CASSQPDKETQYF. CDR3 DNA sequence: TGCGCCAGCAGCCAACCCGACAAAGAGACCCAGTACTTC.

The chain recombines TRBV6-5 with TRBJ2-7; D is perhaps TRBD1 (6 bases). V lost 2 bases to trimming and J lost 6 bases, with 20 bases between them. CDR3 size: 16 residues. Germline lookup yields CDR1 MNHEY and CDR2 SVGAGI. DNA of the CDR3: TGTGCCAGCAGTTACCCGGACAGACCGTCGCGCCTCGAGCAGTACTTC. Translating it yields CASSYPDRPSRLEQYF.

The V call is TRBV10-3, the J call TRBJ1-1, with no clear D. The CDR3 covers 13 residues. Germline assignment: CDR1 ENHRY and CDR2 SYGVKD. The V and J ends lost 10 bases and 4 bases respectively, with 16 bases between them. CDR3 DNA sequence: TGTGCCACCCGGTCCACCGAGGGCACTGAAGCTTTCTTT. It yields the protein CATRSTEGTEAFF.

This chain uses TRBV19 with TRBJ2-1; no clear D. V was clipped by 2 bases and J by 5 bases, with 10 bases between them. Per germline, CDR1 LNHDA and CDR2 SQIVND (reference sequence). The CDR3 covers 14 residues. The CDR3 reads CASSILGQDNEQFF. The DNA of the CDR3 is TGTGCCAGTAGTATATTAGGTCAGGACAATGAGCAGTTCTTC.

This rearrangement joins TRBV9 to TRBJ2-5; 10 bases match TRBD2. Losses at the gene ends were 3 bases for V and 5 bases for J; bases not matched to a gene: 7. Per germline, CDR1 SGDLS and CDR2 YYNGEE. This CDR3 region has 15 residues. As DNA, the CDR3 is TGTGCCAGCAGCGCCCAAGCGGGGGGGCGTGAGACCCAGTACTTC. This sequence encodes CASSAQAGGRETQYF.

In the case of this clone: At one end the junction does not follow the germline gene, possibly because of a read error. J is TRBJ2-7 and V is TRBV4-1, with D possibly being TRBD1 (6 bases). This CDR3 contains 13 residues. Germline CDR1 and CDR2: MGHRA and YSYEKL. The chain's CDR3 is CASSQLSGDVTEF. CDR3 sequence (DNA): TGCGCCAGCAGCCAGTTGTCAGGGGACGTAACCGAATTC.

This clone was seen only once. The gene calls are TRBV28 and TRBJ2-2; TRBD2 matches 9 bases. Germline V gene sequence: CDR1 MDHEN, CDR2 SYDVKM. This CDR3 contains 16 residues. Germline trimming cut 6 bases from V and 5 bases from J; bases unmatched to any gene: 10. The CDR3 spells CASSLGTSSSTGELFF. The CDR3 DNA reads as TGTGCCAGCAGCCTCGGGACTAGCTCATCGACCGGGGAGCTGTTTTTT.

The chain couples TRBV5-4 to TRBJ2-7, with 7 bases fitting TRBD2. Per the germline V gene, CDR1 is SGHNT and CDR2 is YYREEE (reference sequence). The CDR3 is made up of 18 amino acids. The J segment lost 1 base and the V segment lost 0 bases, leaving 13 bases of the junction unmatched. DNA for the CDR3: TGTGCCAGCAGCTTGGAGGCAGCGGGGCCACGTGGGTCCTACGAGCAGTACTTC. Its translation: CASSLEAAGPRGSYEQYF.

This clone was detected only once. The CDR3 DNA sequence: TGTGCCAGCAGACCACTCGGACAGATTTCCCAGGATTCACCCCTCCACTTT. This translates into CASRPLGQISQDSPLHF. V is TRBV28 and J is TRBJ1-6; a weak D match, TRBD1 (6 bases). The CDR3 is made up of 17 amino acids. Trimming removed 6 bases at V and 8 bases at J, with 23 bases between. Germline values: CDR1 MDHEN, CDR2 SYDVKM. Full variable domain (missing parts from reference TRBV28 and TRBJ1-6): DVKVTQSSRYLVKRTGEKVFLECVQDMDHENMFWYRQDPGLGLRLIYFSYDVKMKEKGDIPEGYSVSREKKERFSLILESASTNQTSMYLCASRPLGQISQDSPLHFGNGTRLTVT.

This clone was seen a few times. The V gene is TRBV2, the J gene TRBJ2-3; 7 bases are a match to TRBD2. The CDR3 covers 15 residues. Germline CDR1 and CDR2: SNHLY and FYNNEI. V lost 8 bases to trimming and J lost 4 bases; unmatched junction nucleotides: 12. DNA of the CDR3: TGTGCCAGCGCTGGACTAGACGTGGGTGCAGATACGCAGTATTTT. Translated, it gives CASAGLDVGADTQYF.

This chain uses TRBV5-1 with TRBJ2-2; 8 nucleotides align to TRBD1. The V and J ends lost 4 bases and 1 base, in that order; junction bases with no gene match: 6. The length of the CDR3 is 16 residues. Germline loops: CDR1 SGHRS, CDR2 YFSETQ. The CDR3 sequence: CASSVQGTGNTGELFF. DNA for the CDR3: TGCGCCAGCAGCGTGCAGGGGACAGGGAACACCGGGGAGCTGTTTTTT. The entire variable domain, with the rest obtained from reference TRBV5-1 and TRBJ2-2, is as follows: KAGVTQTPRYLIKTRGQQVTLSCSPISGHRSVSWYQQTPGQGLQFLFEYFSETQRNKGNFPGRFSGRQFSNSRSEMNVSTLELGDSALYLCASSVQGTGNTGELFFGEGSRLTVL.

The V gene is TRBV6-1, the J gene TRBJ1-4; D is perhaps TRBD1 (5 bases). V lost 2 bases and J lost 8, with 12 bases in between. From germline, CDR1 is MNHNS and CDR2 SASEGT. There are 14 residues in the CDR3. CDR3 residues: CASSEIRVTEKLFF. The CDR3 nucleotides read TGTGCCAGCAGTGAAATCAGGGTCACAGAAAAACTGTTTTTT.